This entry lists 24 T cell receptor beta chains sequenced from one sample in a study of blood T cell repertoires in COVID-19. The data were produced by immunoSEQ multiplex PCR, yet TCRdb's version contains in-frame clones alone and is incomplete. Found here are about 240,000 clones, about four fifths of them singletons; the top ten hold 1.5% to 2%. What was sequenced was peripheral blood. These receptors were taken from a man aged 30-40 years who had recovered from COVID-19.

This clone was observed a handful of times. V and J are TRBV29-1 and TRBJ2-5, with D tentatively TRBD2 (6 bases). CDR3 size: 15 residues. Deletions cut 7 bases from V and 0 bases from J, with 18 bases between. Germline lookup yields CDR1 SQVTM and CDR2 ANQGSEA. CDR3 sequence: CSALKLASYQETQYF. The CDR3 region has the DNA TGCAGCGCCCTCAAACTAGCCTCGTACCAAGAGACCCAGTACTTC.

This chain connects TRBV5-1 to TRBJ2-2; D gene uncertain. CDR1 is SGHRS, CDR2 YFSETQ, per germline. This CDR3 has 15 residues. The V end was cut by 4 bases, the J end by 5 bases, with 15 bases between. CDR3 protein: CASSPGLVLTGELFF. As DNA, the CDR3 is TGCGCCAGCAGCCCGGGTCTCGTCTTGACCGGGGAGCTGTTTTTT.

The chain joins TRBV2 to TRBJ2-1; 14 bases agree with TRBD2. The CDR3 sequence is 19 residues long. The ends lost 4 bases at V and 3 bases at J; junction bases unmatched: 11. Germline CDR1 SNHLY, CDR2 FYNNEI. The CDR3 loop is CASSGGLAGGRLLYNEQFF. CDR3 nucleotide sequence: TGTGCCAGCAGTGGAGGACTAGCGGGGGGCCGATTACTCTACAATGAGCAGTTCTTC.

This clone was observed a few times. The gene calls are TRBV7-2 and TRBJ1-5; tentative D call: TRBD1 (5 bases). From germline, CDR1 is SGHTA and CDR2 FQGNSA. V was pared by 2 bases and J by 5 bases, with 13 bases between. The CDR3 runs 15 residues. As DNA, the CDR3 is TGTGCCAGCAGCTTAAGGGGCATGACACATCAGCCCCAGCATTTT. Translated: CASSLRGMTHQPQHF. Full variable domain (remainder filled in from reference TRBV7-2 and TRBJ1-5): GAGVSQSPSNKVTEKGKDVELRCDPISGHTALYWYRQSLGQGLEFLIYFQGNSAPDKSGLPSDRFSAERTGGSVSTLTIQRTQQEDSAVYLCASSLRGMTHQPQHFGDGTRLSIL.

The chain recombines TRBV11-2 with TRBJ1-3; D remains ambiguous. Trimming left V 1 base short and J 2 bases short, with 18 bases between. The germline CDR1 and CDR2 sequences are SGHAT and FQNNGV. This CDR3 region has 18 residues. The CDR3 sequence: CASSLVSYATTTGNTIYF. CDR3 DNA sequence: TGTGCCAGCAGCTTAGTGAGCTACGCAACAACTACTGGAAACACCATATATTTT.

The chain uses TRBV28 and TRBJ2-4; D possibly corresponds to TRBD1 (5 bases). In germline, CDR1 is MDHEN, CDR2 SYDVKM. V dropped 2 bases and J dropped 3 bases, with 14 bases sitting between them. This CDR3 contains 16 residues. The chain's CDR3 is CASSLVRQGYKNIQYF. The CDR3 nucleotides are TGTGCCAGCAGTTTAGTTCGGCAGGGCTACAAAAACATTCAGTACTTC.

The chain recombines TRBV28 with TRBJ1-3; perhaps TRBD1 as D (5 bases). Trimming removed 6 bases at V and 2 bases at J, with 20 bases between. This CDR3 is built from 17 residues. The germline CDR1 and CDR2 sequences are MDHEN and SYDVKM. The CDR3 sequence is CASRPGPGGTAGNTIYF. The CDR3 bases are TGTGCCAGCAGACCTGGACCTGGGGGGACGGCTGGAAACACCATATATTTT.

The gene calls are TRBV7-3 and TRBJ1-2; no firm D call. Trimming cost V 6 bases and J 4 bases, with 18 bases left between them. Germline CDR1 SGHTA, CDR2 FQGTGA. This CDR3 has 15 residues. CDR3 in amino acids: CASSSPPPELYGYTF. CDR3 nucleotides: TGTGCCAGCAGTTCCCCGCCTCCTGAGCTCTATGGCTACACCTTC.

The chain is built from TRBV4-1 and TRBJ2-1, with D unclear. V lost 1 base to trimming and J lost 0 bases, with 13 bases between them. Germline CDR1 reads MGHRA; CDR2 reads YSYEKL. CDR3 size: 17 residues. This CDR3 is CASSQGAPFSSYNEQFF. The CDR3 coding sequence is TGCGCCAGCAGCCAAGGGGCACCATTCAGCTCCTACAATGAGCAGTTCTTC.

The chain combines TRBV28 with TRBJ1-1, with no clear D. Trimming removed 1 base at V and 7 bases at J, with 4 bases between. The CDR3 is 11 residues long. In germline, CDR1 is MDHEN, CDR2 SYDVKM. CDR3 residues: CASSLYYEAFF. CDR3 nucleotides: TGTGCCAGCAGTTTATATTATGAAGCTTTCTTT.

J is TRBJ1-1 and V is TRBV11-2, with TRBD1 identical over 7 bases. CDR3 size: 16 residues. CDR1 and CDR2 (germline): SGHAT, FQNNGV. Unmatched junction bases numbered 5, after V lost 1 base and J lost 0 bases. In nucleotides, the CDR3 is TGTGCCAGCAGCTTAGGGACAGGAGCCATGAACACTGAAGCTTTCTTT. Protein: CASSLGTGAMNTEAFF.

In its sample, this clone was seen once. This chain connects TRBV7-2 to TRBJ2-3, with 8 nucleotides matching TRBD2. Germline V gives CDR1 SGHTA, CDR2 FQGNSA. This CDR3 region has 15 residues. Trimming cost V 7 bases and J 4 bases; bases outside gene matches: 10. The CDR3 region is CASTRGGALADTQYF. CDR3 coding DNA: TGTGCCAGCACCCGGGGGGGGGCCCTCGCAGATACGCAGTATTTT.

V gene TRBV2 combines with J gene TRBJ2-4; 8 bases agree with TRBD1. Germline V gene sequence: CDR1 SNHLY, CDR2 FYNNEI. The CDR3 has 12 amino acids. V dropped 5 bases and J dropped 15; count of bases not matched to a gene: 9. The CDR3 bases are TGTGCCAGCAGTCCGCGGGACAGGCAGCGGTACTTC. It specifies CASSPRDRQRYF.

This chain's CDR3 is CASSSAGGFQETQYF. Here the CDR3 DNA reads TGTGCCAGCAGCTCCGCTGGCGGGTTCCAAGAGACCCAGTACTTC. This sequence joins TRBV7-3 and TRBJ2-5, with D possibly TRBD2 on 5 matching bases. The CDR3 length is 15 residues. CDR1 and CDR2 (germline): SGHTA, FQGTGA. The ends were cut back, 4 bases at V and 1 base at J, with 13 bases in the middle.

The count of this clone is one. The CDR3 nucleotides read TGTGCCAGCAGTGAAGTGACAGTAGATCAGCCCCAGCATTTT. Its translation is CASSEVTVDQPQHF. The chain is built from TRBV6-1 and TRBJ1-5; D possibly corresponds to TRBD1 (5 bases). The ends were cut back, 1 base at V and 5 bases at J, with 9 bases in the middle. The CDR3 length is 14 residues. From germline, CDR1 is MNHNS and CDR2 SASEGT.

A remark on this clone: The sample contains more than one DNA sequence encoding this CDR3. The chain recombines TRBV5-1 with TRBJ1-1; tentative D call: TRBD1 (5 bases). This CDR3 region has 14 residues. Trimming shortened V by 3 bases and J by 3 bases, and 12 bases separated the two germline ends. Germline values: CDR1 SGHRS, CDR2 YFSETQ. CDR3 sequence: CASSSGTADTEAFF. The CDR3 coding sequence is TGCGCCAGCAGCTCCGGGACTGCGGACACTGAAGCTTTCTTT. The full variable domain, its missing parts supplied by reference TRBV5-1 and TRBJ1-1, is KAGVTQTPRYLIKTRGQQVTLSCSPISGHRSVSWYQQTPGQGLQFLFEYFSETQRNKGNFPGRFSGRQFSNSRSEMNVSTLELGDSALYLCASSSGTADTEAFFGQGTRLTVV.

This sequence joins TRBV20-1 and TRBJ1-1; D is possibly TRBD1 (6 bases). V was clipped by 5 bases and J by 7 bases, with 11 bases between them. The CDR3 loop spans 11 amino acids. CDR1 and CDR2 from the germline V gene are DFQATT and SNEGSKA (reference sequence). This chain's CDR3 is CSAPDSGEAFF. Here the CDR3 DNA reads TGCAGTGCTCCGGACAGCGGTGAAGCTTTCTTT.

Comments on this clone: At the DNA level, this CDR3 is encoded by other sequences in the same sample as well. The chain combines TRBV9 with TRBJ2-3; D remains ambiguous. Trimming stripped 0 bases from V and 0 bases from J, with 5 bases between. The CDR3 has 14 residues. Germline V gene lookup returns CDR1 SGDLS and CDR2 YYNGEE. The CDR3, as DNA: TGTGCCAGCAGCGTAGGCGGAAGCACAGATACGCAGTATTTT. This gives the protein CASSVGGSTDTQYF.

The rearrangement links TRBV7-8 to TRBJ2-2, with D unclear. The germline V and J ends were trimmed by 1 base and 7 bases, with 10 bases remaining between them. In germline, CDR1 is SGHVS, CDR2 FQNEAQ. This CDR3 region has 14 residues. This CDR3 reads CASSLVSESGELFF. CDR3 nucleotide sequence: TGTGCCAGCAGCTTAGTATCTGAGAGCGGGGAGCTGTTTTTT. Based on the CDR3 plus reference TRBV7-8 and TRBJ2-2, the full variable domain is GAGVSQSPRYKVAKRGQDVALRCDPISGHVSLFWYQQALGQGPEFLTYFQNEAQLDKSGLPSDRFFAERPEGSVSTLKIQRTQQEDSAVYLCASSLVSESGELFFGEGSRLTVL.

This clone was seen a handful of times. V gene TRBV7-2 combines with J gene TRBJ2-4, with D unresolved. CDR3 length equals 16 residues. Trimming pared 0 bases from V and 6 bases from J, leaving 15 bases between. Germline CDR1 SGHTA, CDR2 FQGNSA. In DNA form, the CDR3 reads TGTGCCAGCAGCTTAGCAACACGGGTAGCCGGAAACATTCAGTACTTC. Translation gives CASSLATRVAGNIQYF.

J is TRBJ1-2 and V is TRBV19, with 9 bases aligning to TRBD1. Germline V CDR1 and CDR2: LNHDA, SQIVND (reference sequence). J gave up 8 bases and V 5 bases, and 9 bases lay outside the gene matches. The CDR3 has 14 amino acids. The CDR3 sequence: CASSDRDRVYGYTF. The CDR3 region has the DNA TGTGCCAGTAGTGACCGGGACAGGGTCTACGGCTACACCTTC.

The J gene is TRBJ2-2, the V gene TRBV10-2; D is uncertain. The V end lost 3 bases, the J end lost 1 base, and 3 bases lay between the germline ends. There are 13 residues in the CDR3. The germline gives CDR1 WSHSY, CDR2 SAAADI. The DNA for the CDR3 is TGCGCCAGCAGTGACTTGAACACCGGGGAGCTGTTTTTT. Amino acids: CASSDLNTGELFF.

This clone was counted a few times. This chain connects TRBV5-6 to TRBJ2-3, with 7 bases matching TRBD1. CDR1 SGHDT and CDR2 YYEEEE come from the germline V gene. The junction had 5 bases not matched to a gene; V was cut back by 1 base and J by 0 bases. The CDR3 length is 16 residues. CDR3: CASSLRQGVSTDTQYF. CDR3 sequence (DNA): TGTGCCAGCAGCTTGCGCCAGGGGGTTAGCACAGATACGCAGTATTTT. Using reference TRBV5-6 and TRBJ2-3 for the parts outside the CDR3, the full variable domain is DAGVTQSPTHLIKTRGQQVTLRCSPKSGHDTVSWYQQALGQGPQFIFQYYEEEERQRGNFPDRFSGHQFPNYSSELNVNALLLGDSALYLCASSLRQGVSTDTQYFGPGTRLTVL.

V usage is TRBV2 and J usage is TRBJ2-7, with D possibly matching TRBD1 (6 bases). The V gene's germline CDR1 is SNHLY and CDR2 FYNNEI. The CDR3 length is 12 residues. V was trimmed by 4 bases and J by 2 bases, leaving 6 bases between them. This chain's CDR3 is CASSGDTYEQYF. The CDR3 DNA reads TGTGCCAGCAGTGGGGACACCTACGAGCAGTACTTC. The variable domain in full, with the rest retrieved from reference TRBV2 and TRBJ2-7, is EPEVTQTPSHQVTQMGQEVILRCVPISNHLYFYWYRQILGQKVEFLVSFYNNEISEKSEIFDDQFSVERPDGSNFTLKIRSTKLEDSAMYFCASSGDTYEQYFGPGTRLTVT.